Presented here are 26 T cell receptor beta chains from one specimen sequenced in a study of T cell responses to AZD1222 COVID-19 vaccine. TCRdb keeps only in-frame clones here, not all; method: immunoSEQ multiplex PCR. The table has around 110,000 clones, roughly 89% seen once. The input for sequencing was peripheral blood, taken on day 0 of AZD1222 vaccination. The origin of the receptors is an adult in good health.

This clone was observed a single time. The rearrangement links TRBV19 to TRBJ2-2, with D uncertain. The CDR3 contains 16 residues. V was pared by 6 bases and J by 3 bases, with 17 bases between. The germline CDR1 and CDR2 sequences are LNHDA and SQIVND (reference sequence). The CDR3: CASSPIFTGDTGELFF. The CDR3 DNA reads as TGTGCCAGTAGCCCTATTTTCACTGGGGACACCGGGGAGCTGTTTTTT.

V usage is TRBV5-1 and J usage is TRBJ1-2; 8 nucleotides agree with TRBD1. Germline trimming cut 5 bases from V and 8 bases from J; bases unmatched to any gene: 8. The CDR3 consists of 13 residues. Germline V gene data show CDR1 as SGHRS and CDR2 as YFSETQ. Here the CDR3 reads CASSGTGDGGYTF. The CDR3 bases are TGCGCCAGCAGTGGGACAGGTGATGGCGGCTACACCTTC.

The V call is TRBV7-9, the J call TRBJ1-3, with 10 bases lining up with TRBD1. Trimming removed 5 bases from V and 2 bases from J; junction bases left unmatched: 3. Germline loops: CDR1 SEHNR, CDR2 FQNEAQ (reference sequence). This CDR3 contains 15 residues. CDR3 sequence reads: CASSPGTGAGNTIYF. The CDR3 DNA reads TGTGCCAGCAGCCCCGGGACAGGGGCTGGAAACACCATATATTTT.

The CDR3 bases are TGTGCCAGCAGCTCAACGGACAGCATAAGGGGGAACACCATATATTTT. Residues: CASSSTDSIRGNTIYF. The chain joins TRBV7-2 to TRBJ1-3; possibly TRBD1 for D (6 bases). This CDR3 is built from 16 residues. Germline assignment: CDR1 SGHTA and CDR2 FQGNSA. V was cut by 4 bases and J by 7 bases, with 20 bases left in between.

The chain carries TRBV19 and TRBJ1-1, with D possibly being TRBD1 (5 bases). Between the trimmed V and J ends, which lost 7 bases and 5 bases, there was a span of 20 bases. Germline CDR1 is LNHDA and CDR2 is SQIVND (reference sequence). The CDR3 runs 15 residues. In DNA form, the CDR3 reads TGTGCCAGTAAGTCGCAGGTCGGGGGGGGAACTGAAGCTTTCTTT. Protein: CASKSQVGGGTEAFF.

The CDR3 DNA is TGTGCCAGCAGTTTAGCGGGGGGGCCTCTGGATACGCAGTATTTT. Amino acid sequence: CASSLAGGPLDTQYF. The rearrangement uses TRBV6-2 or TRBV6-3 and TRBJ2-3, with 11 bases matching TRBD2. CDR1 is MNHEY and CDR2 is SVGEGT in the germline V gene. This CDR3 is 15 amino acids long. The V and J ends lost 4 bases and 6 bases, in that order; junction bases with no gene match: 6.

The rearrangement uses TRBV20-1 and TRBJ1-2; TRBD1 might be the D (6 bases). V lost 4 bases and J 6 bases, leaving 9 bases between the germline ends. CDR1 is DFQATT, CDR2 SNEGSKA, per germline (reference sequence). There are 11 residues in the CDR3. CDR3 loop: CSATEGDGYTF. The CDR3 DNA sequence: TGCAGTGCTACCGAGGGGGATGGCTACACCTTC.

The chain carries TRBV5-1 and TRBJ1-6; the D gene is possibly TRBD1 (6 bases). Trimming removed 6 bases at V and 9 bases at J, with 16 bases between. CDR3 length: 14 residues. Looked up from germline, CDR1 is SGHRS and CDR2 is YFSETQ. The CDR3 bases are TGCGCCAGCAACCGGGACATCGGGGGTTCACCCCTCCACTTT. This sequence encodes CASNRDIGGSPLHF.

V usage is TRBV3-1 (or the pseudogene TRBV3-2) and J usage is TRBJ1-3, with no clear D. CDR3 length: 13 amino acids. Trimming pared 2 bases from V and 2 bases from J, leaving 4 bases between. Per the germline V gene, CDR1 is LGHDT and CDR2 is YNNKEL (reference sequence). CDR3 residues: CASSQPAGNTIYF. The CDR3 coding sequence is TGTGCCAGCAGCCAACCCGCTGGAAACACCATATATTTT.

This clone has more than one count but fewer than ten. The CDR3 loop reads CASSLGESRNQPQHF. CDR3 coding DNA: TGTGCCAGCAGTTTAGGGGAATCTCGCAATCAGCCCCAGCATTTT. The V call is TRBV6-2 or TRBV6-3, the J call TRBJ1-5; a possible D gene is TRBD1 (5 bases). V was shortened by 4 bases and J by 2 bases, with 12 bases between the two germline ends. This CDR3 is 15 amino acids long. CDR1 and CDR2 from the germline V gene are MNHEY and SVGEGT.

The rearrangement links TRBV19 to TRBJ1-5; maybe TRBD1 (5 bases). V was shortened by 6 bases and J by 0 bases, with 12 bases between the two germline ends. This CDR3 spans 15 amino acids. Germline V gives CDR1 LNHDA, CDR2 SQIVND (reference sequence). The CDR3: CASRITGISNQPQHF. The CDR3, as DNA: TGTGCCAGTAGGATAACAGGAATTAGCAATCAGCCCCAGCATTTT.

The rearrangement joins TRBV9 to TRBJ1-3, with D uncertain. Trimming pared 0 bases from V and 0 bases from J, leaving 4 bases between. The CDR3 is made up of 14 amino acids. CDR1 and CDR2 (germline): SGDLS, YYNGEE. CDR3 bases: TGTGCCAGCAGCGTAGACTTCTCTGGAAACACCATATATTTT. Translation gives CASSVDFSGNTIYF.

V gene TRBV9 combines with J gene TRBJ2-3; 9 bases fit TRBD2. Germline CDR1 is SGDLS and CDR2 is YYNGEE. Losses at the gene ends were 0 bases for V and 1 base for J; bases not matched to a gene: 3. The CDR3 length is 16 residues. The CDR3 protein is CASSVEAGGRTDTQYF. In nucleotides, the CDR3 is TGTGCCAGCAGCGTAGAAGCGGGGGGCCGCACAGATACGCAGTATTTT.

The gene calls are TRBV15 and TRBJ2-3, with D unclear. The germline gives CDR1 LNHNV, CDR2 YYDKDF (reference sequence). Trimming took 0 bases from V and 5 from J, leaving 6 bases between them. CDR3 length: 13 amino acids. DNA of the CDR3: TGTGCCACCAGCAGAGACCCGTTAGATACGCAGTATTTT. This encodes CATSRDPLDTQYF.

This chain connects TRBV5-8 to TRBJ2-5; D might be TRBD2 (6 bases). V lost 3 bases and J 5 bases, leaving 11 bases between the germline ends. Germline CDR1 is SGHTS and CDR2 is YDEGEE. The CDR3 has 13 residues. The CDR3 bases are TGTGCCAGCAGCTACACTAGCCCGGAGACCCAGTACTTC. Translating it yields CASSYTSPETQYF.

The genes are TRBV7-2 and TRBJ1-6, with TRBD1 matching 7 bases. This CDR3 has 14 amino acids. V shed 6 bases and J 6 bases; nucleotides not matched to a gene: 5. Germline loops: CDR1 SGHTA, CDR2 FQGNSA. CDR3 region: CASRTTGSNSPLHF. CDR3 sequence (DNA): TGTGCCAGCAGGACGACAGGGTCTAATTCACCCCTCCACTTT.

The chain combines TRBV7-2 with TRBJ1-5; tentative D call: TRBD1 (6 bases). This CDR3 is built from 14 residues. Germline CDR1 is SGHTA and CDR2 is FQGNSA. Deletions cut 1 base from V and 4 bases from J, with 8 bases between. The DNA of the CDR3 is TGTGCCAGCAGCTTAGGAGGGGGTAATCAGCCCCAGCATTTT. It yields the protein CASSLGGGNQPQHF.

The CDR3 DNA reads as TGTGCCAGCAGTTTGGGGGAAAACACCATATATTTT. Its protein product is CASSLGENTIYF. The J gene is TRBJ1-3, the V gene TRBV2, with D possibly matching TRBD1 (5 bases). Germline-derived CDR1 and CDR2 are SNHLY and FYNNEI. CDR3 length: 12 residues. V was shortened by 5 bases and J by 6 bases, with 8 bases between the two germline ends.

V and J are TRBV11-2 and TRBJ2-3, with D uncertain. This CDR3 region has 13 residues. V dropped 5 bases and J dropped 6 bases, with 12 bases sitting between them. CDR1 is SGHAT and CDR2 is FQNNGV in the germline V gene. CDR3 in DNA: TGTGCCAGCAGCGCATGGCGGACCGATACGCAGTATTTT. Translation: CASSAWRTDTQYF.

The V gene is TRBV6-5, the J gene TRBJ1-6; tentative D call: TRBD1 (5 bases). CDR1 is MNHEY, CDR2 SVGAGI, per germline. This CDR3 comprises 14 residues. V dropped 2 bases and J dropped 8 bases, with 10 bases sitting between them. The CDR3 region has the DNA TGTGCCAGCAGTTACGGGGGTTTGGATTCACCCCTCCACTTT. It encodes CASSYGGLDSPLHF.

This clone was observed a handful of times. The CDR3 nucleotides are TGTGCCAGCAGCAAACAGAGATATAGCAATCAGCCCCAGCATTTT. Protein: CASSKQRYSNQPQHF. This chain connects TRBV28 to TRBJ1-5, with D uncertain. This CDR3 contains 15 residues. CDR1 is MDHEN, CDR2 SYDVKM, per germline. The ends were cut back, 6 bases at V and 0 bases at J, with 12 bases in the middle.

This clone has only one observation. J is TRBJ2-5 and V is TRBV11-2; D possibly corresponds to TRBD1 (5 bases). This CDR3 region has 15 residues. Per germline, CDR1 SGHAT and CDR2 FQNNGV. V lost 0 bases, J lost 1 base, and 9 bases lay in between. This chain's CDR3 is CASSLEGALQETQYF. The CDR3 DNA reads TGTGCCAGCAGCTTAGAAGGGGCCCTCCAAGAGACCCAGTACTTC.

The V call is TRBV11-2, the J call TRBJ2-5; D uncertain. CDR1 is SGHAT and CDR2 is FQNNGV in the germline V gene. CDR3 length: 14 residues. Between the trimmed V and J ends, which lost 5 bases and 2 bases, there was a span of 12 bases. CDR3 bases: TGTGCCAGCAGCACCGGGCAGGTTCAAGAGACCCAGTACTTC. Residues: CASSTGQVQETQYF.

The CDR3 sequence: CASSQGTGEQYF. The CDR3 bases are TGTGCCAGCAGCCAAGGGACCGGTGAGCAGTACTTC. The chain couples TRBV11-3 to TRBJ2-7; D possibly uses TRBD1 or TRBD2 (5 bases each). The CDR3 length is 12 residues. V lost 5 bases and J lost 7, with 12 bases in between. The germline V gene encodes CDR1 SGHNT and CDR2 YENEEA.

DNA of the CDR3: TGTGCCAGCAGCTTGACAGGGGGATGGCAGTACTTC. As protein: CASSLTGGWQYF. This sequence joins TRBV7-2 and TRBJ2-7, with 9 bases that match TRBD1. This CDR3 has 12 amino acids. Trimming cost V 3 bases and J 9 bases; bases outside gene matches: 3. Looked up from germline, CDR1 is SGHTA and CDR2 is FQGNSA.

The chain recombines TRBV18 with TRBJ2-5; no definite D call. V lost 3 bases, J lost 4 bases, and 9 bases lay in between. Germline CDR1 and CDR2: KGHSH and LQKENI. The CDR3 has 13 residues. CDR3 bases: TGTGCCAGCTCACCCGTCGGAGTAGAGACCCAGTACTTC. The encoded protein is CASSPVGVETQYF.